The source of this T cell receptor (beta chain) is a study of brain metastases from non-small cell lung cancer. V was cut by 0 bases and J by 0 bases, with 7 bases left in between. CDR3 size: 15 residues. Germline CDR1 reads SGHRS; CDR2 reads YFSETQ. Libraries were prepared by immunoSEQ multiplex PCR; TCRdb keeps only in-frame clonotypes and omits some of them. The top ten hold roughly 7.1% of the sample, which has roughly 14,000 clones, about 85% seen once. The TCR sequence derives from a donor aged 40 or older with non-small cell lung cancer. Specimen: primary lung tumor tissue. The J gene is TRBJ2-1, the V gene TRBV5-1; D gene ambiguous. DNA for the CDR3: TGCGCCAGCAGCTTGGCTGAGGTCTCCTACAATGAGCAGTTCTTC. Translating it yields CASSLAEVSYNEQFF.